The entry below describes one T cell receptor beta chain. Its target is not known. The data were taken from a study of T-cell memory formation after mild COVID-19. Study-level background: TCR clusters were mostly donor specific. Study-wide findings and caveats: Pre-infection memory showed some responding clones, and this suggested that cross-reactive memory joined. There was a balanced CD4/CD8 profile in clones contracting day 15 to 85, and later expanders leaned CD4+. Among contracting clones, CD4+ were mainly CM/EM and CD8+ enriched in EMRA.

In TCRdb, the 5' RACE reads were re-called with MiXCR into one record per CDR3 protein. The sample holds 270,000 or so distinct CDR3 sequences; about a sixth are singletons and the top ten take 20% to 25%. The CDR3 length is 17 residues. V lost 5 bases, J lost 7 bases, and 16 bases stayed unmatched. The germline V gene has CDR1 SGHVS and CDR2 FQNEAQ. J is TRBJ1-3 and V is TRBV7-8; 8 bases are shared with TRBD1. This TCR was sampled from a man in his late teens or twenties who had mild COVID-19 (a few samples of this study predate the infection). Cell type and time point are not known. Sequencing input: PBMCs or a T cell subset sorted from them (not recorded which). The CDR3 nucleotides are TGTGCCAGCAGCCCAGCCCCCGACAGGGGTAAGGGTAACACCATATATTTT. This gives the protein CASSPAPDRGKGNTIYF.